This TCR beta chain was identified in a study of blood T cell repertoires in COVID-19. Study overall: Samples came from the United States, Italy and Spain, spanning acute and convalescent COVID-19. Sources were T cells, B-cell-depleted T cells, or PBMCs; the material itself was cDNA or gDNA.

Assay: immunoSEQ multiplex PCR; the TCRdb copy retains only in-frame clones and omits some. The data contain a few hundred thousand clones, around 88% of them singletons. Germline trimming cut 6 bases from V and 2 bases from J; bases unmatched to any gene: 4. The CDR3 is 14 amino acids. The germline V gene encodes CDR1 MDHEN and CDR2 SYDVKM. This receptor was obtained from a woman aged 25-40 years who had recovered from COVID-19. Sequences were obtained from peripheral blood. The chain joins TRBV28 to TRBJ2-7; 10 bases match TRBD1. CDR3 in DNA: TGTGCCAGCAGGGCCGGGACAGGGGCCTACGAGCAGTACTTC. Translating it yields CASRAGTGAYEQYF.